This T cell receptor (beta chain) was found in a study of T cells after yellow fever vaccination (dated by TCRdb to the late 2010s). About the investigation overall: The SMART-Seq v4 Ultra Low Input RNA kit was used to prepare libraries from fractions with low cell numbers. To follow T-cell clones before and after primary and booster YFV17D yellow fever vaccination, bulk TCR alpha and beta repertoires were sequenced over time. Two healthy male donors, one aged 18 to 29 and one aged 30 to 40 years, made up the cohort. Bulk PBMC replicates and cell subsets were isolated from blood drawn at multiple timepoints before and after both primary and secondary immunization.

Sequenced using an Illumina NovaSeq 6000. TCR cDNA was synthesized by 5'RACE template switching, which introduced a universal primer site and unique molecular identifiers. cDNA synthesis was primed from both the TCR alpha and TCR beta constant segments. Library amplification used two PCR steps, and the second PCR step added sample barcodes and sequencing adapters. Libraries were sequenced on Illumina HiSeq 2500 (2x100 bp) or NovaSeq (2x150 bp). The authors processed their data as follows. MIGEC was used to demultiplex reads and collapse the reads into UMI consensus sequences, and MiXCR was used for V(D)J alignment. Clonotypes responding to the vaccine were identified with edgeR on replicate PBMC samples, with the criteria of FDR below 0.01 and a log2 fold change above 5 up to day 15. CD4 or CD8 identity was assigned to each bulk clonotype according to whether the clonotype was present at higher abundance in the sequenced CD4 repertoire or the sequenced CD8 repertoire. TCRdb cleaned the public reads at Q25 with fastp, built clones with MiXCR and kept in-frame beta chains. Under each unique CDR3 protein, matching rows form one entry showing the most common genes and DNA. Here the V and J calls rest on TCRdb's processing, not on the authors' analysis. The sample table records about 340,000 distinct CDR3 sequences; 3.5% to 4.5% of these occur just once. The leading ten clones occupy roughly a quarter of the sample.

Points the paper makes about the study in general: Compared with the primary T-cell response, the secondary T-cell response was faster but weaker, reaching its peak on day 5 rather than on day 15. FACS-sorted repertoires could contain abundant contaminating clonotypes from the bulk population, so computational filtering was required. Because only a couple of donors were included in the study, the extent to which the findings can be generalized is limited. After the booster, most of the clones that had expanded following primary vaccination were detected again (just under 97% of CD4 and around 88% of CD8), which suggests that memory was broadly maintained. A small fraction of clonotypes appeared in both the CD4 and CD8 compartments, likely as a result of convergent recombination.

The meaning of the sample's treatment or condition label: live attenuated yellow fever vaccine strain. At each blood-draw timepoint, two biological replicates of bulk PBMCs were collected. A standard Ficoll-Paque protocol was used to isolate PBMCs from peripheral blood. RNA was extracted with TriZol from bulk PBMCs, CD4 and CD8 fractions, and dextramer-positive and dextramer-negative fractions. The sample holds a few counts of this clonotype. Its cognate antigen has yet to be identified. Per-nucleotide qualities are absent, and no much larger clonotype sits a single base away. The germline V gene yields MGHRA for CDR1 and YSYEKL for CDR2. V loses 2 bases of germline sequence and J loses 10 bases, and the interval between the two ends is 26 bases. Taken from cysteine to phenylalanine, the CDR3 has 17 residues. Only the CDR3 region is kept as DNA, spanning 51 bases read in frame from base 1.

Recombination joined TRBV4-1 with TRBJ1-1, with a tentative D gene TRBD1 over 5 matching bases. The receptor comes from a man younger than 35 who received the YFV17D yellow fever vaccine. The specimen comprised PBMCs, sampled 5 days after the yellow fever booster vaccination. The CDR3 reads CASSQPTELGAVRGAFF. The DNA sequence is as follows: TGCGCCAGCAGCCAACCCACGGAACTTGGTGCGGTGAGGGGAGCTTTCTTT.